This T cell receptor (beta chain) was found in a study of human T cells and chemical hapten exposure. Study-level points and caveats: DPC sensitization did not alter TCRs above 1 in 1000 frequency.

This CDR3 spans 13 amino acids. V was pared by 0 bases and J by 9 bases, with 9 bases between. Looked up from germline, CDR1 is SGHAT and CDR2 is FQNNGV. Turning to this clonotype: Antigen unknown.

The library tagged individual cDNA molecules with unique molecular identifiers. TCRdb re-called the reads with MiXCR, one entry per CDR3 protein. Of fewer than 150,000 distinct CDR3 sequences listed, approximately 9.3% are singletons. Total RNA came from unfractionated whole blood. This TCR came from a human donor in good health. Some clones in this sample may be carry-over from other donors' samples. Sample: whole blood. The chain carries TRBV11-2 and TRBJ2-1; no clear D gene. This chain's CDR3 is CASSLESNGEQFF. CDR3 DNA sequence: TGTGCCAGCAGCTTAGAGTCTAATGGTGAGCAGTTCTTC.